The entry that follows covers one T cell receptor beta chain sequence. Deletions cut 3 bases from V and 3 bases from J, with 7 bases between. Germline CDR1 SGHAT, CDR2 FQNNGV. This CDR3 contains 13 residues. This record belongs to a study of blood T cell repertoires in COVID-19. Whole-study context: Donors in the United States, Italy and Spain gave samples during acute or convalescent COVID-19. PBMCs, B-cell-depleted T cells, or T cells were the source of the cDNA or gDNA that made up the material.

In the original analysis: Using reference gene primer amplification, nucleated cell counts were estimated. Using immunoSEQ multiplex PCR, the repertoire was profiled, and TCRdb retains in-frame clones only, with some absent. Clone size and V and J calls were adopted from that table, with D and trimming inferred from the DNA. This repertoire shows about 40,000 clones, 86% found once; its top ten account for roughly 19%. Sequencing was carried out using peripheral blood. V usage is TRBV11-2 and J usage is TRBJ2-3; D is ambiguous. The TCR originated in a man aged 50-60 years in a cohort sampled during active COVID-19. Written as DNA, the CDR3 is TGTGCCAGCAGCTTCCCAGAAACAGATACGCAGTATTTT. This encodes CASSFPETDTQYF.